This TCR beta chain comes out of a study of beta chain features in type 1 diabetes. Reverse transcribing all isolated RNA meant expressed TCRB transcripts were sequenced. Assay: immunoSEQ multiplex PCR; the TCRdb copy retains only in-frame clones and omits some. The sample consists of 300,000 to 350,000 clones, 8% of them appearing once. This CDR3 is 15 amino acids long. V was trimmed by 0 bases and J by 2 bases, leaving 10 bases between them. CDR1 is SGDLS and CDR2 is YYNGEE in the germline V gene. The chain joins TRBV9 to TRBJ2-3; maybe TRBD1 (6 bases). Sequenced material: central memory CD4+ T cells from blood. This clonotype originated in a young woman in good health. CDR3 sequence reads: CASSVAQGHTDTQYF. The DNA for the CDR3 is TGTGCCAGCAGCGTAGCGCAGGGGCACACAGATACGCAGTATTTT.